The present entry profiles one T cell receptor beta chain with its context. The ends lost 5 bases at V and 5 bases at J; junction bases unmatched: 9. CDR3 length: 15 amino acids. CDR1 PRHDT and CDR2 FYEKMQ come from the germline V gene (reference sequence). This specimen comes from a study of shared clonotypes between healthy human individuals. Libraries were prepared by immunoSEQ multiplex PCR; TCRdb keeps only in-frame clonotypes and omits some of them. The table shows around 1,900,000 clones, with roughly 93% occurring only once. CD45RO-negative CD8 cells positively selected for CCR7 made up the naive population, which excluded terminally differentiated effector memory CD45RA+ cells.

This TCR was recovered from a man aged 18 to 29 in good health. Some clones in this sample may be carry-over from other donors' samples. Sequenced input: naive CD8+ T cells from PBMCs. The chain carries TRBV13 and TRBJ2-1, with TRBD1 matching over 7 bases. This CDR3 reads CASSPRQGENNEQFF. The CDR3 region has the DNA TGTGCCAGCAGCCCACGACAGGGAGAGAACAATGAGCAGTTCTTC.